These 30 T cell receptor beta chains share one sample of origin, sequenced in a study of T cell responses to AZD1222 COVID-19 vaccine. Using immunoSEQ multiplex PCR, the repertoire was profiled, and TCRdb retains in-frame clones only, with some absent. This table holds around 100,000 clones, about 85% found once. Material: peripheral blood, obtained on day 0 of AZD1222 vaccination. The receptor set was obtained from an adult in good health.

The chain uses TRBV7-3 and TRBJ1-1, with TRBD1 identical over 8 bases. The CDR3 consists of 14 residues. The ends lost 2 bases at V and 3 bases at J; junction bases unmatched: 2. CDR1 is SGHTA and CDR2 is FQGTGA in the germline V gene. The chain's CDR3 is CASSLQGADTEAFF. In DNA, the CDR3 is TGTGCCAGCAGCTTACAGGGGGCGGACACTGAAGCTTTCTTT.

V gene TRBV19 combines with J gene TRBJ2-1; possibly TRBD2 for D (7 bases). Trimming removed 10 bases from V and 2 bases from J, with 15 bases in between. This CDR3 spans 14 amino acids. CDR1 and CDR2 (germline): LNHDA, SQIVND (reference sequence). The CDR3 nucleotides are TGTGCCACCCGGGGGGCGGGGGCCTACAATGAGCAGTTCTTC. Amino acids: CATRGAGAYNEQFF.

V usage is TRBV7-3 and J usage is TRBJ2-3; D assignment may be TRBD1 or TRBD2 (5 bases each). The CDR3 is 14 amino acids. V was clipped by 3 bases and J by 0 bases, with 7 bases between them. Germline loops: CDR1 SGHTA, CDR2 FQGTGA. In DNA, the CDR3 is TGTGCCAGCAGCTTTTGGGGGAGCACAGATACGCAGTATTTT. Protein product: CASSFWGSTDTQYF.

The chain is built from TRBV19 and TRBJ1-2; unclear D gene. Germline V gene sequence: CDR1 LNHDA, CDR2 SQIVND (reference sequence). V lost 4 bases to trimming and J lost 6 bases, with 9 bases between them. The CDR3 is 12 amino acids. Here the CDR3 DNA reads TGTGCCAGTAGTAAGTTCCGGGATGGCTACACCTTC. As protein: CASSKFRDGYTF.

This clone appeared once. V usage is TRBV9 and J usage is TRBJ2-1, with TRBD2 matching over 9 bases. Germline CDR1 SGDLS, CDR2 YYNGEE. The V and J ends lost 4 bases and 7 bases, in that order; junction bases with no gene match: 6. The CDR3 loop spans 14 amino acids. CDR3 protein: CASSPGTSRNEQFF. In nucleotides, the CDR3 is TGTGCCAGCAGCCCAGGGACTAGCAGGAATGAGCAGTTCTTC.

The CDR3 DNA follows: TGTGCCAGCAGCCAAAGGGTAGGCTCTGGAAACACCATATATTTT. Protein sequence: CASSQRVGSGNTIYF. The chain has TRBV14 and TRBJ1-3; D remains ambiguous. Germline CDR1 and CDR2: SGHDN and FVKESK. V gave up 2 bases and J gave up 0 bases, with 8 bases separating them. The CDR3 sequence is 15 residues long. Full variable domain (outside the CDR3, taken from reference TRBV14 and TRBJ1-3): EAGVTQFPSHSVIEKGQTVTLRCDPISGHDNLYWYRRVMGKEIKFLLHFVKESKQDESGMPNNRFLAERTGGTYSTLKVQPAELEDSGVYFCASSQRVGSGNTIYFGEGSWLTVV.

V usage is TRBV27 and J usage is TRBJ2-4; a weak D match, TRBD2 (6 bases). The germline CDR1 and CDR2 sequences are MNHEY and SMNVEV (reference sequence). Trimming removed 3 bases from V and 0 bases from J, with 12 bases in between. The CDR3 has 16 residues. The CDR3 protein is CASSLLAGLAKNIQYF. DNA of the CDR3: TGTGCCAGCAGTTTGCTGGCGGGACTAGCCAAAAACATTCAGTACTTC.

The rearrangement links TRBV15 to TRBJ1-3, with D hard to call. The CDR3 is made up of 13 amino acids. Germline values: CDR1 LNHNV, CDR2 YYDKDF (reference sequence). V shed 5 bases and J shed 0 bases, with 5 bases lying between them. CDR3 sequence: CATSLLSGNTIYF. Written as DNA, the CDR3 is TGTGCCACCAGCTTGCTCTCTGGAAACACCATATATTTT. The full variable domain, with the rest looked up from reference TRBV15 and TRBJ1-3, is DAMVIQNPRYQVTQFGKPVTLSCSQTLNHNVMYWYQQKSSQAPKLLFHYYDKDFNNEADTPDNFQSRRPNTSFCFLDIRSPGLGDTAMYLCATSLLSGNTIYFGEGSWLTVV.

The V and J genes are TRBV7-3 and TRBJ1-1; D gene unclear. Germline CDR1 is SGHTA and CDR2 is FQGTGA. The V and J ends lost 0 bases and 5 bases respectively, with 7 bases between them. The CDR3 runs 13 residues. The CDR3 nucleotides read TGTGCCAGCAGCTTAACTGTCCAGACTGAAGCTTTCTTT. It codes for CASSLTVQTEAFF.

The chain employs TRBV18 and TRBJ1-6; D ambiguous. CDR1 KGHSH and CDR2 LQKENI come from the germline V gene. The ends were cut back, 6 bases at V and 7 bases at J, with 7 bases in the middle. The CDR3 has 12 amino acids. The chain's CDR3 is CASSLPNSPLHF. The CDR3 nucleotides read TGTGCCAGCTCCTTACCCAATTCACCCCTCCACTTT. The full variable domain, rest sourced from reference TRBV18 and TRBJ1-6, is NAGVMQNPRHLVRRRGQEARLRCSPMKGHSHVYWYRQLPEEGLKFMVYLQKENIIDESGMPKERFSAEFPKEGPSILRIQQVVRGDSAAYFCASSLPNSPLHFGNGTRLTVT.

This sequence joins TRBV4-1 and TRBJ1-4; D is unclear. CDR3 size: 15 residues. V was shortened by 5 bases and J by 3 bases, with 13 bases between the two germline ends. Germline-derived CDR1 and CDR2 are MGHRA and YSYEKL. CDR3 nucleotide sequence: TGCGCCAGCAGCAGGGTCGGGGTACCTAATGAAAAACTGTTTTTT. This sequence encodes CASSRVGVPNEKLFF.

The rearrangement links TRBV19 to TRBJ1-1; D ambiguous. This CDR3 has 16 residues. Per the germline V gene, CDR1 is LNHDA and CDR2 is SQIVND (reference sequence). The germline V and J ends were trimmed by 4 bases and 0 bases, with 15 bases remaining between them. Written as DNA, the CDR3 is TGTGCCAGTAGTAACCCCCGGCGGACTATGAACACTGAAGCTTTCTTT. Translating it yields CASSNPRRTMNTEAFF.

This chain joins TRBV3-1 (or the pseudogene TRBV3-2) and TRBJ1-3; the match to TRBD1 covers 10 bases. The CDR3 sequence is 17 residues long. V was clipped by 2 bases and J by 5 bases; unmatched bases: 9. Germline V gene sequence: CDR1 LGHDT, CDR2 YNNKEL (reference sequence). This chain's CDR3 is CASSQTRQGALRNTIYF. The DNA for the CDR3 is TGTGCCAGCAGCCAAACGAGACAGGGGGCGCTCAGAAACACCATATATTTT.

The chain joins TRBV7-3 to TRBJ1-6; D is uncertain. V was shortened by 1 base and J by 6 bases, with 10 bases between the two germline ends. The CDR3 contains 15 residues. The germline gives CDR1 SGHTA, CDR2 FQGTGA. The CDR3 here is CASSLRTSFNSPLHF. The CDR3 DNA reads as TGTGCCAGCAGCTTAAGGACTTCTTTTAATTCACCCCTCCACTTT.

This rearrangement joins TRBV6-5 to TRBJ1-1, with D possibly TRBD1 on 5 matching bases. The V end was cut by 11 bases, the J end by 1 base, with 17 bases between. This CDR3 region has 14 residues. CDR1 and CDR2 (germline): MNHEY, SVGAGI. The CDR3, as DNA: TGTGCCGCGGGGCAGGGAGGGAGGAACACTGAAGCTTTCTTT. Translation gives CAAGQGGRNTEAFF.

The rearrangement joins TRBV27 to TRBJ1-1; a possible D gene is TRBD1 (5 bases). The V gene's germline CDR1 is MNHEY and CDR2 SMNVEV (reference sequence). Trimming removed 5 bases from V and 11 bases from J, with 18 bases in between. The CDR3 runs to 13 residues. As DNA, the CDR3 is TGTGCCAGCAGTCCCCAGGGCAGGGTGCTGGCTTTCTTT. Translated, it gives CASSPQGRVLAFF.

The CDR3 loop is CASSLSGTQPQHF. The CDR3 nucleotides read TGTGCCAGCAGCTTATCCGGGACTCAGCCCCAGCATTTT. The V call is TRBV7-9, the J call TRBJ1-5; D may be TRBD1 (5 bases). Between the trimmed V and J ends, which lost 2 bases and 6 bases, there was a span of 8 bases. The CDR3 length is 13 residues. CDR1 and CDR2 from the germline V gene are SEHNR and FQNEAQ (reference sequence).

CDR3 sequence (DNA): TGTGCCAGCAGCTCCAGAGCCCTAAGCGGGAACACCATATATTTT. This sequence encodes CASSSRALSGNTIYF. The V call is TRBV6-5, the J call TRBJ1-3, with D unresolved. The CDR3 has 15 amino acids. V was cut by 6 bases and J by 7 bases, with 19 bases left in between. CDR1 MNHEY and CDR2 SVGAGI come from the germline V gene.

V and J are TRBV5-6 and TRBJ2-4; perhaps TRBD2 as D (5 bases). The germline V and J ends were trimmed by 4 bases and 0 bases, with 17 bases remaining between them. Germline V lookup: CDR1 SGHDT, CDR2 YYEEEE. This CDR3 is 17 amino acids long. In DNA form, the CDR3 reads TGTGCCAGCAGCCGTCAAGGAGGACTCTTAGCCAAAAACATTCAGTACTTC. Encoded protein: CASSRQGGLLAKNIQYF.

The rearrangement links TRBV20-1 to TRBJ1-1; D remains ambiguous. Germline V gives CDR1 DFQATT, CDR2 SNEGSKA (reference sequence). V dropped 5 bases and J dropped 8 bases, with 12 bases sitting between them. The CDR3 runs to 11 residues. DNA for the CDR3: TGCAGTGCTGACCCCAGGATCGAAGCTTTCTTT. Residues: CSADPRIEAFF.

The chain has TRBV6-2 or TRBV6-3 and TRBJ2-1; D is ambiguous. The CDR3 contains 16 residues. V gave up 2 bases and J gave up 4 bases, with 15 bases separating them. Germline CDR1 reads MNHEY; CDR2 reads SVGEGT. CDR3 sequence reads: CASSYGIPSLYNEQFF. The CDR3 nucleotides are TGTGCCAGCAGTTACGGGATCCCCTCTTTATACAATGAGCAGTTCTTC.

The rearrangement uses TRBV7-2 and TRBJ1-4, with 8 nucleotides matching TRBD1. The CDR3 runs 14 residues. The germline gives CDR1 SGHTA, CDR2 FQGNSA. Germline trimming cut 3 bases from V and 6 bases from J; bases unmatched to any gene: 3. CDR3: CASSLNRGDEKLFF. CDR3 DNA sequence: TGTGCCAGCAGCTTGAACAGGGGGGATGAAAAACTGTTTTTT.

CDR3: CASSQAGGVTDTQYF. In nucleotides, the CDR3 is TGTGCCAGCAGCCAAGCGGGGGGAGTCACAGATACGCAGTATTTT. The chain couples TRBV2 to TRBJ2-3; 9 nucleotides align to TRBD2. V lost 6 bases, J lost 2 bases, and 6 bases stayed unmatched. The CDR3 covers 15 residues. Germline assignment: CDR1 SNHLY and CDR2 FYNNEI.

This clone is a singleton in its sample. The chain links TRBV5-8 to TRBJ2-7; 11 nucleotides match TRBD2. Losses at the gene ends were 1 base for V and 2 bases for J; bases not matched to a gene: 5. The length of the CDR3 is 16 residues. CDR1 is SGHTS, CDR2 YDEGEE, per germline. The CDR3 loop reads CASSLRFSGGAYEQYF. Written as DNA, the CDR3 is TGTGCCAGCAGCTTGAGGTTTAGCGGGGGGGCCTACGAGCAGTACTTC.

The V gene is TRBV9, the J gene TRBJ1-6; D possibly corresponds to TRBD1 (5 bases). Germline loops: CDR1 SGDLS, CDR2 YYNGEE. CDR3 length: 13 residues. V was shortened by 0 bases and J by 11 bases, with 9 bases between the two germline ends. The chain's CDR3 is CASSVEGLPPLHF. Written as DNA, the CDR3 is TGTGCCAGCAGCGTAGAGGGGCTCCCACCCCTCCACTTT.

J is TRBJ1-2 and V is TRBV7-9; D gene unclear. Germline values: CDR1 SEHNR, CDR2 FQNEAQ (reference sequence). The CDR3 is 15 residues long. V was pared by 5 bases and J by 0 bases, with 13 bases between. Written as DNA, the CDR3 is TGTGCCAGCAGCCCGCAGGTCGCTTCTAACTATGGCTACACCTTC. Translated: CASSPQVASNYGYTF. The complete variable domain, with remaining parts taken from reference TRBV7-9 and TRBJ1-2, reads DTGVSQNPRHKITKRGQNVTFRCDPISEHNRLYWYRQTLGQGPEFLTYFQNEAQLEKSRLLSDRFSAERPKGSFSTLEIQRTEQGDSAMYLCASSPQVASNYGYTFGSGTRLTVV.

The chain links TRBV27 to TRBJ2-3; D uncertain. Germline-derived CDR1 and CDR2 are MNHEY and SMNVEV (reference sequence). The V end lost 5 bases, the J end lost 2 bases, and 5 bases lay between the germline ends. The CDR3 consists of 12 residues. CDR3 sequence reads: CASSRLTDTQYF. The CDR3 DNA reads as TGTGCCAGCAGTCGACTCACAGATACGCAGTATTTT.

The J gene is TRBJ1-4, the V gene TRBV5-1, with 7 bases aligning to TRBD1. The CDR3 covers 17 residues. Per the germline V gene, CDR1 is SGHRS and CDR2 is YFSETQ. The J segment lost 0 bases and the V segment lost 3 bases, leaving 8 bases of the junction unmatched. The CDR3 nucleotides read TGCGCCAGCAGCTCCCAGACAGGGACCCCAACTAATGAAAAACTGTTTTTT. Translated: CASSSQTGTPTNEKLFF.

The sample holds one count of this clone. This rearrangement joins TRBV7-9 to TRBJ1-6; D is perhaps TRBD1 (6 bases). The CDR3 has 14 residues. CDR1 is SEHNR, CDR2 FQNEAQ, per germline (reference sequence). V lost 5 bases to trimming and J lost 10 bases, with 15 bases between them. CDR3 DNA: TGTGCCAGCAGCCTTTCGGGGGCTGGGTCACCCCTCCACTTT. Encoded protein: CASSLSGAGSPLHF.

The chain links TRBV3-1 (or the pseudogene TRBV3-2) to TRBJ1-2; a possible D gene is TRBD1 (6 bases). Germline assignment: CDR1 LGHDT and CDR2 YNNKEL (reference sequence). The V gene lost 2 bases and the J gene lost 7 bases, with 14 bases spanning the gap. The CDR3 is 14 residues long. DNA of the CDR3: TGTGCCAGCAGCCAACGTGGGGGGCAGGGTGGCTACACCTTC. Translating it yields CASSQRGGQGGYTF.